The clone carrying this T cell receptor (beta chain) showed up many times. The antigen remains undetermined. These data belong to a study of T cells after yellow fever vaccination. Study-wide context: The authors prepared low-cell-number fractions using SMART-Seq v4 Ultra Low Input.

Broader study findings: The appearance of a small share of clonotypes in both CD4 and CD8 compartments was observed. Abundant clonotypes from the bulk population could have been carried over as contaminants into FACS-sorted repertoires. Post-booster repertoires contained most primary-vaccination clones again (around 97% CD4, less than 90% CD8).

TCRdb redid the calling of the 5' RACE reads with MiXCR, one entry per CDR3 protein. Of some 100,000 distinct CDR3 sequences in the sample, about 6.8% were seen once. Trimming cost V 4 bases and J 0 bases, with 7 bases left between them. CDR1 MNHEY and CDR2 SVGEGT come from the germline V gene. The CDR3 extends over 13 amino acids. The J gene is TRBJ2-7, the V gene TRBV6-2 or TRBV6-3; no firm D call. The TCR sequence derives from a man aged 18 to 29 who received the YFV17D yellow fever vaccine. Sequences were derived from CD4+ T cells sorted from PBMCs, sampled 45 days after the first yellow fever vaccination. The CDR3 coding sequence is TGTGCCAGCAGTTCTGTCAGCTCCTACGAGCAGTACGTC. This sequence encodes CASSSVSSYEQYV.